This T cell receptor (beta chain) was found in a study of memory CD4+ T cells and cytomegalovirus serostatus. Single viable CD3+CD4+CD8-CD45RO+ cells were sorted as the memory CD4+ T cells. Original methodology: After removing out-of-frame reads, around 2,000,000 distinct TCRbeta sequences remained. Some clones are missing from TCRdb's copy, which holds only in-frame ones; the method was immunoSEQ multiplex PCR. For V, J and clone size, that table is used; D and trimming come from the DNA. The sample shows 40,000 to 50,000 clones, 78% of them seen only once. Germline CDR1 reads SGHTA; CDR2 reads FQGNSA. V was clipped by 5 bases and J by 0 bases, with 14 bases between them. The CDR3 has 15 residues.

The chain combines TRBV7-2 with TRBJ2-7; D unresolved. Material for sequencing was memory CD4+ T cells from blood. The sequence derives from an adult in good health and CMV-seronegative. The CDR3 is CASSRDSSYSYEQYF. The CDR3 DNA sequence: TGTGCCAGCAGCCGCGACTCAAGTTACTCCTACGAGCAGTACTTC. The full variable domain, its missing parts supplied by reference TRBV7-2 and TRBJ2-7, is GAGVSQSPSNKVTEKGKDVELRCDPISGHTALYWYRQSLGQGLEFLIYFQGNSAPDKSGLPSDRFSAERTGGSVSTLTIQRTQQEDSAVYLCASSRDSSYSYEQYFGPGTRLTVT.